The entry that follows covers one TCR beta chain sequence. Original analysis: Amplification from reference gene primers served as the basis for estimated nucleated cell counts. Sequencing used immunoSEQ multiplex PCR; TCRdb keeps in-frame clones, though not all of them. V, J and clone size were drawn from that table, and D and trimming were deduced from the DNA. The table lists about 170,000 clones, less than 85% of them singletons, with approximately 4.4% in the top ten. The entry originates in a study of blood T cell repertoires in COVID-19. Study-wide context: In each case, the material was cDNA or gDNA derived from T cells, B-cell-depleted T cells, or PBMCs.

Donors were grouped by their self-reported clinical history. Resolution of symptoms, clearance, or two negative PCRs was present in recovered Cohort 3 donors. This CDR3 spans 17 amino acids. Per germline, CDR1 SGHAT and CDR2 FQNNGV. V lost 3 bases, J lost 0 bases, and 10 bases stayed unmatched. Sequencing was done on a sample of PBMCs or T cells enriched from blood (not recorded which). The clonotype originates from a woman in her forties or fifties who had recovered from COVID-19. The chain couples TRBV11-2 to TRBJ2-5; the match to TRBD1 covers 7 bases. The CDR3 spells CASSLYRGSPYQETQYF. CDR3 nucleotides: TGTGCCAGCAGCTTGTACAGGGGAAGCCCTTACCAAGAGACCCAGTACTTC. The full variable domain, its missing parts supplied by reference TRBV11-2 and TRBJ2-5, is EAGVAQSPRYKIIEKRQSVAFWCNPISGHATLYWYQQILGQGPKLLIQFQNNGVVDDSQLPKDRFSAERLKGVDSTLKIQPAKLEDSAVYLCASSLYRGSPYQETQYFGPGTRLLVL.